Below are 32 T cell receptor beta chains sequenced from a single sample in a study of blood T cell repertoires in COVID-19. Some clones are missing from TCRdb's copy, which holds only in-frame ones; the method was immunoSEQ multiplex PCR. The table records approximately 170,000 clones, about 90% of them present only once. Sequenced: peripheral blood. The source of these receptors is a woman aged 55-70 years with COVID-19, enrolled during active disease.

This clone came up once. V and J are TRBV20-1 and TRBJ2-7; 9 bases map to TRBD1. The V segment lost 3 bases and the J segment 5 bases; nucleotides outside the gene matches: 5. The CDR3 contains 13 residues. CDR1 and CDR2 from the germline V gene are DFQATT and SNEGSKA (reference sequence). CDR3 in amino acids: CSASGQGINEQYF. The CDR3 DNA follows: TGCAGTGCTAGTGGACAGGGGATCAACGAGCAGTACTTC.

The chain couples TRBV5-6 to TRBJ2-7, with TRBD2 matching 9 bases. V shed 4 bases and J 0 bases; nucleotides not matched to a gene: 8. This CDR3 is 16 amino acids long. Germline loops: CDR1 SGHDT, CDR2 YYEEEE. CDR3 sequence reads: CASSLELAGSSYEQYF. DNA of the CDR3: TGTGCCAGCAGCCTGGAGCTAGCGGGAAGCTCCTACGAGCAGTACTTC.

The CDR3 reads CASSQVNRGLRNGYTF. CDR3 nucleotides: TGTGCCAGCAGCCAAGTGAACAGGGGGCTACGGAATGGCTACACCTTC. The chain combines TRBV3-1 (or the pseudogene TRBV3-2) with TRBJ1-2, with 9 bases lining up with TRBD1. Germline trimming cut 1 base from V and 6 bases from J; bases unmatched to any gene: 9. This CDR3 contains 16 residues. Germline V gene data show CDR1 as LGHDT and CDR2 as YNNKEL (reference sequence).

The chain has TRBV12-3 or TRBV12-4 and TRBJ2-1; TRBD2 is a possible D gene (5 bases). V was cut by 6 bases and J by 15 bases, with 21 bases left in between. This CDR3 comprises 13 residues. CDR3 loop: CASSPRRQTILFF. DNA of the CDR3: TGTGCCAGCAGCCCTAGACGCCAGACTATACTGTTCTTC.

The rearrangement links TRBV9 to TRBJ1-5; 8 bases map to TRBD1. Trimming removed 4 bases from V and 7 bases from J; junction bases left unmatched: 7. Germline V lookup: CDR1 SGDLS, CDR2 YYNGEE. The length of the CDR3 is 14 residues. CDR3 nucleotide sequence: TGTGCCAGCAGCCCCTCAGGGGGCGGACAGCCCCAGCATTTT. Protein sequence: CASSPSGGGQPQHF.

V is TRBV19 and J is TRBJ1-5; no firm D call. Germline loops: CDR1 LNHDA, CDR2 SQIVND (reference sequence). CDR3 length: 15 residues. V dropped 3 bases and J dropped 1 base, with 10 bases sitting between them. CDR3 in amino acids: CASSIALRSNQPQHF. CDR3 bases: TGTGCCAGTAGTATTGCGTTACGGAGCAATCAGCCCCAGCATTTT.

The V call is TRBV7-2, the J call TRBJ2-7; D remains ambiguous. Germline V CDR1 and CDR2: SGHTA, FQGNSA. This CDR3 has 14 amino acids. The V and J ends lost 1 base and 2 bases respectively, with 9 bases between them. The CDR3 DNA reads as TGTGCCAGCAGCTTAGACAGCCTGACCTACGAGCAGTACTTC. It is translated as CASSLDSLTYEQYF.

The chain links TRBV27 to TRBJ2-7; 7 bases align to TRBD1. CDR3 length equals 16 residues. V was pared by 2 bases and J by 2 bases, with 9 bases of the junction left unmatched. CDR1 MNHEY and CDR2 SMNVEV come from the germline V gene (reference sequence). CDR3 in amino acids: CASSLRGRLTPYEQYF. DNA for the CDR3: TGTGCCAGCAGTTTAAGGGGGCGACTAACCCCCTACGAGCAGTACTTC.

The chain links TRBV7-2 to TRBJ1-2; no firm D call. The germline V gene has CDR1 SGHTA and CDR2 FQGNSA. The CDR3 totals 13 residues. Trimming removed 3 bases from V and 6 bases from J, with 11 bases in between. CDR3 residues: CASSFGQVDGYTF. In nucleotides, the CDR3 is TGTGCCAGCAGCTTCGGCCAGGTCGATGGCTACACCTTC.

The V call is TRBV25-1, the J call TRBJ1-1, with 8 nucleotides matching TRBD1. Looked up from germline, CDR1 is MGHDK and CDR2 is SYGVNS. With V trimmed by 8 bases and J by 1 base, 0 bases remained unmatched. This CDR3 has 12 residues. The DNA for the CDR3 is TGTGCCAGCGGACAGGGGAACACTGAAGCTTTCTTT. This translates into CASGQGNTEAFF.

The CDR3 here is CASTSGGFGNQPQHF. The CDR3 DNA reads as TGTGCCAGCACCTCCGGGGGGTTCGGCAATCAGCCCCAGCATTTT. The chain employs TRBV7-9 and TRBJ1-5; tentative D call: TRBD1 (5 bases). Germline V gene sequence: CDR1 SEHNR, CDR2 FQNEAQ (reference sequence). There are 15 residues in the CDR3. Trimming took off 7 bases at V and 2 bases at J, with 15 bases between the two ends. Together with reference TRBV7-9 and TRBJ1-5, the CDR3 gives the full variable domain: DTGVSQNPRHKITKRGQNVTFRCDPISEHNRLYWYRQTLGQGPEFLTYFQNEAQLEKSRLLSDRFSAERPKGSFSTLEIQRTEQGDSAMYLCASTSGGFGNQPQHFGDGTRLSIL.

In this sample, this clone turned up once. CDR3 residues: CASSIPRGAYEQYF. As DNA, the CDR3 is TGTGCCAGCAGCATCCCACGGGGGGCTTACGAGCAGTACTTC. The gene calls are TRBV7-2 and TRBJ2-7; perhaps TRBD2 as D (7 bases). Germline V gene sequence: CDR1 SGHTA, CDR2 FQGNSA. Trimming removed 5 bases at V and 4 bases at J, with 15 bases between. This CDR3 contains 14 residues.

This clone was observed a handful of times. CDR3 DNA: TGCAGCGTTGATTGGGACAGGGGCTACGAGCAGTACTTC. It specifies CSVDWDRGYEQYF. This chain uses TRBV29-1 with TRBJ2-7; 10 bases match TRBD1. V shed 3 bases and J 3 bases; nucleotides not matched to a gene: 2. This CDR3 is 13 amino acids long. Germline assignment: CDR1 SQVTM and CDR2 ANQGSEA.

Only a few counts were recorded for this clone. The chain uses TRBV4-1 and TRBJ1-6; 8 bases fit TRBD1. After removal of 1 base from V and 9 bases from J, the junction contained 5 bases not matched to a gene. The CDR3 spans 15 residues. Per the germline V gene, CDR1 is MGHRA and CDR2 is YSYEKL. CDR3 sequence reads: CASSQVGDRISPLHF. The CDR3 coding sequence is TGCGCCAGCAGCCAAGTAGGGGACAGGATTTCACCCCTCCACTTT.

The V call is TRBV11-3, the J call TRBJ2-7; D remains ambiguous. The germline V gene has CDR1 SGHNT and CDR2 YENEEA. Deletions cut 1 base from V and 0 bases from J, with 4 bases between. The CDR3 is 13 residues long. The CDR3 sequence: CASSLASSYEQYF. The DNA for the CDR3 is TGTGCCAGCAGCTTAGCCAGCTCCTACGAGCAGTACTTC. Combining the CDR3 with reference TRBV11-3 and TRBJ2-7 gives the whole variable domain EAGVVQSPRYKIIEKKQPVAFWCNPISGHNTLYWYLQNLGQGPELLIRYENEEAVDDSQLPKDRFSAERLKGVDSTLKIQPAELGDSAVYLCASSLASSYEQYFGPGTRLTVT.

V gene TRBV6-2 or TRBV6-3 combines with J gene TRBJ1-5; 10 bases align to TRBD1. CDR1 is MNHEY and CDR2 is SVGEGT in the germline V gene. This CDR3 has 16 amino acids. Unmatched junction bases numbered 10, after V lost 5 bases and J lost 6 bases. CDR3 residues: CASSRGQGFIGQPQHF. DNA for the CDR3: TGTGCCAGCAGTCGGGGACAGGGGTTTATTGGTCAGCCCCAGCATTTT.

This clone was found a few times. This chain links TRBV9 with TRBJ2-1; 9 bases fit TRBD2. Looked up from germline, CDR1 is SGDLS and CDR2 is YYNGEE. Losses at the gene ends were 4 bases for V and 4 bases for J; bases not matched to a gene: 6. The CDR3 sequence is 15 residues long. CDR3 amino acids: CASSLRLAGYNEQFF. Here the CDR3 DNA reads TGTGCCAGCAGCCTCCGGCTAGCGGGATACAATGAGCAGTTCTTC.

V gene TRBV4-2 combines with J gene TRBJ1-4, with 9 bases identical to TRBD1. The CDR3 runs 15 residues. The J segment lost 8 bases and the V segment lost 1 base, leaving 5 bases of the junction unmatched. Germline V CDR1 and CDR2: LGHNA, YNFKEQ. In DNA form, the CDR3 reads TGTGCCAGCAGCCAAGCTTGGGACAGGGACGAAAAACTGTTTTTT. It encodes CASSQAWDRDEKLFF.

The rearrangement joins TRBV28 to TRBJ2-7; TRBD1 aligns across 10 bases. Germline V gene lookup returns CDR1 MDHEN and CDR2 SYDVKM. The CDR3 extends over 16 amino acids. V shed 5 bases, J shed 0 bases, and the junction held 7 bases outside the gene matches. CDR3 amino acids: CASSGRQGAFSYEQYF. The CDR3 bases are TGTGCCAGCAGTGGCAGACAGGGGGCGTTCTCCTACGAGCAGTACTTC.

The chain combines TRBV28 with TRBJ1-2; unclear D gene. V was clipped by 4 bases and J by 4 bases, with 13 bases between them. Germline-derived CDR1 and CDR2 are MDHEN and SYDVKM. The CDR3 has 14 amino acids. CDR3 sequence reads: CASSYRPRGYGYTF. DNA of the CDR3: TGTGCCAGCAGTTACCGGCCCCGGGGCTATGGCTACACCTTC.

The chain combines TRBV30 with TRBJ2-7, with D unresolved. The CDR3 spans 12 residues. The germline gives CDR1 GTSNPN, CDR2 SVGIG (reference sequence). Deletions cut 1 base from V and 3 bases from J, with 7 bases between. The CDR3 reads CAWSDLFYEQYF. The DNA for the CDR3 is TGTGCCTGGAGTGATCTCTTCTACGAGCAGTACTTC.

The rearrangement joins TRBV28 to TRBJ2-7; weak D call: TRBD2 (5 bases). The length of the CDR3 is 12 residues. Deletions cut 3 bases from V and 3 bases from J, with 6 bases between. In germline, CDR1 is MDHEN, CDR2 SYDVKM. The CDR3 spells CASSFSGYEQYF. CDR3 sequence (DNA): TGTGCCAGCAGTTTCAGCGGCTACGAGCAGTACTTC.

The chain couples TRBV9 to TRBJ2-1, with unresolved D. Between the trimmed V and J ends, which lost 0 bases and 10 bases, there was a span of 14 bases. Germline assignment: CDR1 SGDLS and CDR2 YYNGEE. This CDR3 has 14 residues. The CDR3 sequence: CASSVEERRTEQFF. The CDR3 DNA follows: TGTGCCAGCAGCGTAGAGGAGAGGAGAACAGAGCAGTTCTTC.

This chain links TRBV6-6 with TRBJ1-1; weak D call: TRBD1 (6 bases). The CDR3 extends over 14 amino acids. With 5 bases removed from V and 1 base from J, the gap between germline ends came to 11 bases. Germline CDR1 is MNHNY and CDR2 is SVGAGI (reference sequence). CDR3 nucleotide sequence: TGTGCCAGCAGTGACCAGGGGCAGAACACTGAAGCTTTCTTT. This codes for CASSDQGQNTEAFF.

The gene calls are TRBV6-2 or TRBV6-3 and TRBJ2-5; 11 bases fit TRBD2. The CDR3 is 19 residues long. Germline CDR1 reads MNHEY; CDR2 reads SVGEGT. The V and J ends lost 4 bases and 4 bases, in that order; junction bases with no gene match: 17. The CDR3 reads CASSWEPGLAAPQRETQYF. As DNA, the CDR3 is TGTGCCAGCAGTTGGGAGCCGGGACTAGCGGCGCCCCAGAGAGAGACCCAGTACTTC.

This clone was seen a few times. The V gene is TRBV5-4, the J gene TRBJ1-2; 10 positions agree with TRBD1. Germline CDR1 is SGHNT and CDR2 is YYREEE (reference sequence). The CDR3 has 15 amino acids. The V segment lost 3 bases and the J segment 6 bases; nucleotides outside the gene matches: 8. The CDR3 bases are TGTGCCAGCAGCTATGACAGGGGGCGCCTCGATGGCTACACCTTC. It codes for CASSYDRGRLDGYTF.

In the case of this clone: Other DNA sequences from this sample encode an identical CDR3 as well. The chain is built from TRBV7-2 and TRBJ1-2; a weak D match, TRBD1 (6 bases). The CDR3 runs to 13 residues. Germline V gene data show CDR1 as SGHTA and CDR2 as FQGNSA. V lost 5 bases to trimming and J lost 2 bases, with 9 bases between them. In nucleotides, the CDR3 is TGTGCCAGCAGCCCACAGGGAAACTATGGCTACACCTTC. Protein sequence: CASSPQGNYGYTF. Full variable domain (remainder filled in from reference TRBV7-2 and TRBJ1-2): GAGVSQSPSNKVTEKGKDVELRCDPISGHTALYWYRQSLGQGLEFLIYFQGNSAPDKSGLPSDRFSAERTGGSVSTLTIQRTQQEDSAVYLCASSPQGNYGYTFGSGTRLTVV.

This clone was seen only a few times. V and J are TRBV5-6 and TRBJ2-7; TRBD1 matches 9 bases. In germline, CDR1 is SGHDT, CDR2 YYEEEE. Trimming removed 2 bases from V and 3 bases from J; junction bases left unmatched: 6. The CDR3 covers 15 residues. CDR3 loop: CASSFTGTGYYEQYF. CDR3 nucleotides: TGTGCCAGCAGCTTTACCGGGACAGGGTACTACGAGCAGTACTTC.

This chain joins TRBV7-8 and TRBJ2-7; D remains unclear. The CDR3 contains 11 residues. CDR1 and CDR2 from the germline V gene are SGHVS and FQNEAQ. Trimming pared 5 bases from V and 5 bases from J, leaving 7 bases between. The CDR3 sequence: CASSPSNEQYF. As DNA, the CDR3 is TGTGCCAGCAGCCCCTCTAACGAGCAGTACTTC.

This chain uses TRBV5-1 with TRBJ1-1; no reliable D call. The germline CDR1 and CDR2 sequences are SGHRS and YFSETQ. There are 12 residues in the CDR3. The ends were cut back, 4 bases at V and 0 bases at J, with 4 bases in the middle. The CDR3 nucleotides are TGCGCCAGCAGCCGGGTGAACACTGAAGCTTTCTTT. Its protein is CASSRVNTEAFF.

The rearrangement uses TRBV19 and TRBJ2-3, with D possibly TRBD1 on 6 matching bases. Trimming took 5 bases from V and 0 from J, leaving 15 bases between them. This CDR3 region has 16 residues. Germline V gene sequence: CDR1 LNHDA, CDR2 SQIVND (reference sequence). CDR3 region: CASSPRGHISTDTQYF. DNA of the CDR3: TGTGCCAGTAGTCCTAGGGGACACATTAGCACAGATACGCAGTATTTT.

J is TRBJ2-1 and V is TRBV5-1; tentatively, D is TRBD2 (6 bases). The CDR3 is 15 amino acids. Germline V gene lookup returns CDR1 SGHRS and CDR2 YFSETQ. Trimming pared 4 bases from V and 4 bases from J, leaving 15 bases between. Written as DNA, the CDR3 is TGCGCCAGCAGCAAGAGCGGGTCAGAGTACAATGAGCAGTTCTTC. Encoded protein: CASSKSGSEYNEQFF.